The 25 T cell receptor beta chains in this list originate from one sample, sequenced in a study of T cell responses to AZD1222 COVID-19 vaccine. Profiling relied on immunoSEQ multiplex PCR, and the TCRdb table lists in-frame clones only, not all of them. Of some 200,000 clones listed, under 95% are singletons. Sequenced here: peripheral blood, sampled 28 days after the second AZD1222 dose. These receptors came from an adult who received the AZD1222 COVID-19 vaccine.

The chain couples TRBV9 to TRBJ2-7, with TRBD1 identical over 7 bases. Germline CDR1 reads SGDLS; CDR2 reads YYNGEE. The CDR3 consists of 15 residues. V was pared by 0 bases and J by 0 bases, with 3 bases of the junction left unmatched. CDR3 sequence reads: CASSVGGQNSYEQYF. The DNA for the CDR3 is TGTGCCAGCAGCGTAGGGGGACAGAACTCCTACGAGCAGTACTTC.

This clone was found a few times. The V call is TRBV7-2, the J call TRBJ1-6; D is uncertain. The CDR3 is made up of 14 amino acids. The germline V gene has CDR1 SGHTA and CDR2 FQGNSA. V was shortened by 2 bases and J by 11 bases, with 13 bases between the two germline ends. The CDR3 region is CASSLFREEAPLHF. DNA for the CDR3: TGTGCCAGCAGCTTATTCCGGGAAGAAGCACCCCTCCACTTT.

In nucleotides, the CDR3 is TGTGCCAGCTCTAAGCTCCGTGATCAGCCCCAGCATTTT. Residues: CASSKLRDQPQHF. The gene calls are TRBV6-5 and TRBJ1-5; no firm D call. Germline V gene sequence: CDR1 MNHEY, CDR2 SVGAGI. Trimming pared 8 bases from V and 5 bases from J, leaving 13 bases between. The CDR3 consists of 13 residues.

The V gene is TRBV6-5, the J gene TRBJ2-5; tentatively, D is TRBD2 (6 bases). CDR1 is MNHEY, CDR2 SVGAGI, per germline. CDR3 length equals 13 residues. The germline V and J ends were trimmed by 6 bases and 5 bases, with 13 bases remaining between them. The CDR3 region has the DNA TGTGCCAGCAGGCCCGGGACTCCCGAGACCCAGTACTTC. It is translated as CASRPGTPETQYF.

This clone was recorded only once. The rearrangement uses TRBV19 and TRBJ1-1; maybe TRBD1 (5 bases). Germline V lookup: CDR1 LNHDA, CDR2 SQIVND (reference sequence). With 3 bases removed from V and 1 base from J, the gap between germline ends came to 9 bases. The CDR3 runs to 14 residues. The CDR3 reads CASSMAGRNTEAFF. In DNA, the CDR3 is TGTGCCAGTAGTATGGCAGGGCGGAACACTGAAGCTTTCTTT.

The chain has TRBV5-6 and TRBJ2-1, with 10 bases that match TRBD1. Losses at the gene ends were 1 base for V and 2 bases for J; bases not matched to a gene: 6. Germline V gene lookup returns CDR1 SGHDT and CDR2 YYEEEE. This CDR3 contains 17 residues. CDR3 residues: CASSLSGTGVTYNEQFF. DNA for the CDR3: TGTGCCAGCAGCTTGTCCGGGACAGGGGTAACCTACAATGAGCAGTTCTTC.

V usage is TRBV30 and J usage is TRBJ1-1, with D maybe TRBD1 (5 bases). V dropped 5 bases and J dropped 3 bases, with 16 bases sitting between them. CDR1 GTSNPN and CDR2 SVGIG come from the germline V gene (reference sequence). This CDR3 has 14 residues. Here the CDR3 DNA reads TGTGCCTGGTTGTTTGGGGGAGGGTACACTGAAGCTTTCTTT. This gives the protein CAWLFGGGYTEAFF.

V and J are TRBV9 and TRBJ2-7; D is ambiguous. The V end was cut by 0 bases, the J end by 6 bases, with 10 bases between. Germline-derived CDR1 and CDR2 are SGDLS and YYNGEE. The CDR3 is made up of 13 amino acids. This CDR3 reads CASSVAVGGEQYF. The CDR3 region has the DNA TGTGCCAGCAGCGTAGCTGTAGGTGGCGAGCAGTACTTC.

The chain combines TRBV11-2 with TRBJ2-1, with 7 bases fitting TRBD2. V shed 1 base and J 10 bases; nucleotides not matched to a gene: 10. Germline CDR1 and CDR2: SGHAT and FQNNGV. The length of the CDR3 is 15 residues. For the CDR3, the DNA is TGTGCCAGCAGCTTAGTTGCGGGGGAGGTAGGGGAGCAGTTCTTC. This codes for CASSLVAGEVGEQFF.

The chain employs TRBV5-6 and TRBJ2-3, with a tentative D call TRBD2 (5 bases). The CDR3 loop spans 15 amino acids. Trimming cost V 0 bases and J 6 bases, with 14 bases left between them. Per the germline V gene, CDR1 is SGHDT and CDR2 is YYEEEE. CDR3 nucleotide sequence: TGTGCCAGCAGCTTGGCGGGGTCCAGCCGGGATACGCAGTATTTT. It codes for CASSLAGSSRDTQYF.

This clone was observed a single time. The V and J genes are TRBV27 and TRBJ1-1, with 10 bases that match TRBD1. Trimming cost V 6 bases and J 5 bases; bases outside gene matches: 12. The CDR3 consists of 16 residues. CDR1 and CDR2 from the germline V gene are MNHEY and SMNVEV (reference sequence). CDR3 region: CASRTMGQGFRTEAFF. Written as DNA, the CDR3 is TGTGCCAGCAGAACCATGGGACAGGGGTTTCGTACTGAAGCTTTCTTT.

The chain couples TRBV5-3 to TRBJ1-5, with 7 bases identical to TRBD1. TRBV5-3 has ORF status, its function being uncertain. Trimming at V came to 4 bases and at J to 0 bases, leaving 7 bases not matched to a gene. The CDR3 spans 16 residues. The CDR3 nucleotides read TGTGCCAGAAGCGTGTTCGGGACAGATAGCAATCAGCCCCAGCATTTT. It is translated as CARSVFGTDSNQPQHF.

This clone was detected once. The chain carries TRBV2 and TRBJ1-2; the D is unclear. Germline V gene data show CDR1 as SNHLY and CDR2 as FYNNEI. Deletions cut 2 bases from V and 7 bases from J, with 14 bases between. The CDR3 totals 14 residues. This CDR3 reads CASSELSDPSGYTF. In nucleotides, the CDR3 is TGTGCCAGCAGTGAACTGAGTGATCCCTCTGGCTACACCTTC.

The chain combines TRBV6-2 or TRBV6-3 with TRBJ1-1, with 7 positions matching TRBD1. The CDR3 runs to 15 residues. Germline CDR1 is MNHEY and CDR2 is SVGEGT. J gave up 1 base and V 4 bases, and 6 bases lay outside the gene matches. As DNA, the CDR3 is TGTGCCAGCAGTTTCAACAGGGGCCCGAACACTGAAGCTTTCTTT. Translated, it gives CASSFNRGPNTEAFF.

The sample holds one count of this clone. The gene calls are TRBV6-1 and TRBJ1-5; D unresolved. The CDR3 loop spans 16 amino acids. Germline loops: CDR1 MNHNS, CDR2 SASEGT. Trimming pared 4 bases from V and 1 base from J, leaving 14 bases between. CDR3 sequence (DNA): TGTGCCAGCAGTGGAGAGTCCAGCGGAAGCAATCAGCCCCAGCATTTT. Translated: CASSGESSGSNQPQHF.

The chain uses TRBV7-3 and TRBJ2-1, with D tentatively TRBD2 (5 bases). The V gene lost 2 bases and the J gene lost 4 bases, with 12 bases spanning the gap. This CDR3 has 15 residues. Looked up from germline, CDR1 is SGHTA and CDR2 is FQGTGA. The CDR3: CASSLLAVGYNEQFF. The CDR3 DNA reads TGTGCCAGCAGCTTACTAGCAGTGGGATACAATGAGCAGTTCTTC.

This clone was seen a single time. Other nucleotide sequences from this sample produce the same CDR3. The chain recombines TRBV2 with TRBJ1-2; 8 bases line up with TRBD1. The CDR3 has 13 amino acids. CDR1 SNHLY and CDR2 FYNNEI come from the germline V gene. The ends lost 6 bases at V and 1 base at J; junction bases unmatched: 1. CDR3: CASRGTGNYGYTF. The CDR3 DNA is TGTGCCAGCAGGGGGACAGGTAACTATGGCTACACCTTC.

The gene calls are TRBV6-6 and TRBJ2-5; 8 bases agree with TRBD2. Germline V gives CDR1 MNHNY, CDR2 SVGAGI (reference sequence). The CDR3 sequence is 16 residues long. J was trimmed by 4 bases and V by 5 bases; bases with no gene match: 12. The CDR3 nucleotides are TGTGCCAGCAGTCCCGGGGTAGCGGGGTGGGCAGAGACCCAGTACTTC. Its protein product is CASSPGVAGWAETQYF.

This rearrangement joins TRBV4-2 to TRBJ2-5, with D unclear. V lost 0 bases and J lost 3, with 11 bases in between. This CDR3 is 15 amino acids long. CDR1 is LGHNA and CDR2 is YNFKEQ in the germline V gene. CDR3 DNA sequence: TGTGCCAGCAGCCAAGAGTCCTTTTACGAAGAGACCCAGTACTTC. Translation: CASSQESFYEETQYF.

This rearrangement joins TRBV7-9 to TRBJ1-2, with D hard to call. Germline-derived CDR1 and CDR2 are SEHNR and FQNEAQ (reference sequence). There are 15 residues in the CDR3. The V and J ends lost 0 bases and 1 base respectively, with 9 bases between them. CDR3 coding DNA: TGTGCCAGCAGCTTAGCAGCTGGGTATAACTATGGCTACACCTTC. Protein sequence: CASSLAAGYNYGYTF.

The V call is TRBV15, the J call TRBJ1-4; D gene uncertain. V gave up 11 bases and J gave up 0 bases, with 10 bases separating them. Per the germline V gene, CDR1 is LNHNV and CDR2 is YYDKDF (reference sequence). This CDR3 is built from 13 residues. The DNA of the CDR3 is TGTGCCTCGGGAAAGACAACTAATGAAAAACTGTTTTTT. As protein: CASGKTTNEKLFF. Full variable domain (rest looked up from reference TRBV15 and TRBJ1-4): DAMVIQNPRYQVTQFGKPVTLSCSQTLNHNVMYWYQQKSSQAPKLLFHYYDKDFNNEADTPDNFQSRRPNTSFCFLDIRSPGLGDTAMYLCASGKTTNEKLFFGSGTQLSVL.

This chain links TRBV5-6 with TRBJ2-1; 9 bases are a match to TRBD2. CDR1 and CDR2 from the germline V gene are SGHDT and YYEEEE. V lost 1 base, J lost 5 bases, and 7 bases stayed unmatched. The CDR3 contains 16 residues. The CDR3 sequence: CASSLLGAGGNNEQFF. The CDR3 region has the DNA TGTGCCAGCAGCTTGCTGGGTGCGGGGGGGAACAATGAGCAGTTCTTC.

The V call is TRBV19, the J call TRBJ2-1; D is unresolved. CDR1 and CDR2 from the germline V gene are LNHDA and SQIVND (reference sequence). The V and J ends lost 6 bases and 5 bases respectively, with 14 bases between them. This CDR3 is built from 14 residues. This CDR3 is CASSGYVDDNEQFF. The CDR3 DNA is TGTGCCAGTAGCGGGTATGTAGACGACAATGAGCAGTTCTTC.

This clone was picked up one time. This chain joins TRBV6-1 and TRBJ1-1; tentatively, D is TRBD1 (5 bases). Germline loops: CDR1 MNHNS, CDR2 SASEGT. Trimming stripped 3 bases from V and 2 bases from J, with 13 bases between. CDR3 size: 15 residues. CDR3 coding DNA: TGTGCCAGCAGTGACGGCAACAGGATTAACACTGAAGCTTTCTTT. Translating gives CASSDGNRINTEAFF.

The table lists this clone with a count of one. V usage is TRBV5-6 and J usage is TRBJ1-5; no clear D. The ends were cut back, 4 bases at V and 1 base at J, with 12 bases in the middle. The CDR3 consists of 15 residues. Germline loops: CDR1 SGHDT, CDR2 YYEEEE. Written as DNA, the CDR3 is TGTGCCAGCAGCGAGTTCGGACGGAGCAATCAGCCCCAGCATTTT. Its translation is CASSEFGRSNQPQHF.